The entry that follows covers one T cell receptor beta chain sequence. What it recognizes is unknown. The TCR alpha and TCR beta cDNA libraries, bearing sample barcodes and UMIs, were generated by 5'RACE using constant-segment primers. Via MiXCR, TCRdb re-called the 5' RACE reads, giving one row per CDR3 protein. The sample shows some 450,000 distinct CDR3 sequences, approximately 20% of them seen only once. This sample was taken from a study of T-cell memory formation after mild COVID-19. Study-level findings and limits: Clones that shrank (day 15 to 85) were balanced CD4/CD8, whereas later expanders leaned CD4+.

The CDR3 loop spans 16 amino acids. Germline V gene sequence: CDR1 LGHNA, CDR2 YSLEER. The ends lost 4 bases at V and 7 bases at J; junction bases unmatched: 11. This receptor was obtained from an adult woman who had mild COVID-19 (a few samples of this study predate the infection). Cell type and time point are not known. The specimen was PBMCs or a T cell subset sorted from them (not recorded which). The V and J genes are TRBV4-3 and TRBJ2-1; 9 bases agree with TRBD2. The CDR3 DNA sequence: TGCGCCAGCAGCCGTCGTATTAGCGGGAGTATGAATGAGCAGTTCTTC. The encoded protein is CASSRRISGSMNEQFF.